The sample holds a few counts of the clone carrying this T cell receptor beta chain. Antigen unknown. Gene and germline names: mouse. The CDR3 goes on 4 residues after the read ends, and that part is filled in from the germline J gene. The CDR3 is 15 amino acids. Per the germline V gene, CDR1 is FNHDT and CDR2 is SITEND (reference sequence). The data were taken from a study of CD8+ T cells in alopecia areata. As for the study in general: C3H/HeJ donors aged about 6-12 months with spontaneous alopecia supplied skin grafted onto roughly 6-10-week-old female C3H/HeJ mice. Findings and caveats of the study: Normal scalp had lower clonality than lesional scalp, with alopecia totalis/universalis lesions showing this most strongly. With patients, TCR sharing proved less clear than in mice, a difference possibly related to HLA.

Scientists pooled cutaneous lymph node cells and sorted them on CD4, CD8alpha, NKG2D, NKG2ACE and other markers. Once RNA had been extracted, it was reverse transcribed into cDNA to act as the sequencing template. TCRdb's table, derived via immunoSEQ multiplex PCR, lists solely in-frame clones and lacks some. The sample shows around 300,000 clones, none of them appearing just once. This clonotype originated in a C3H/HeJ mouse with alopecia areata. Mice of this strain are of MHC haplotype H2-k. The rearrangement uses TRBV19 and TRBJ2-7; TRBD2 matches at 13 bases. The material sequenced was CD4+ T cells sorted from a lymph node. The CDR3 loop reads CASSRGTGGVYEQYF. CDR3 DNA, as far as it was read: TGTGCCAGCAGTCGAGGGACTGGGGGGGTTTAT.